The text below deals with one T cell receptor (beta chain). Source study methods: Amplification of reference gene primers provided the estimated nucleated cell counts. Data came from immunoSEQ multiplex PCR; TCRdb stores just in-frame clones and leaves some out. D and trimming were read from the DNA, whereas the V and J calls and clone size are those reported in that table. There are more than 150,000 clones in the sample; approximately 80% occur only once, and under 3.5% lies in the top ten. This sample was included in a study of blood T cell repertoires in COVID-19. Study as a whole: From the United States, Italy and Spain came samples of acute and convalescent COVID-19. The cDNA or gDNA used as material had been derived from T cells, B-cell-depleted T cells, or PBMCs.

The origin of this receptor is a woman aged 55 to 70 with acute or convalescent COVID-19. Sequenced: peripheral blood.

CDR3 amino acids: CASSFTGGGGYTF. CDR3 nucleotides: TGTGCCAGCAGCTTTACAGGGGGCGGTGGCTACACCTTC. The J gene is TRBJ1-2, the V gene TRBV7-8; 9 bases fit TRBD1. From germline, CDR1 is SGHVS and CDR2 FQNEAQ. The CDR3 length is 13 residues. Trimming took 3 bases from V and 7 from J; bases not matched to a gene: 3.